This T cell receptor (beta chain) appears in the sequencing data of a study of blood T cell repertoires in COVID-19. V lost 4 bases, J lost 3 bases, and 24 bases lay in between. The CDR3 is 18 amino acids. Germline V CDR1 and CDR2: SEHNR, FQNEAQ (reference sequence). The protocol was immunoSEQ multiplex PCR, while the TCRdb copy is restricted to in-frame clones and leaves out a portion. Among approximately 440,000 clones listed, about 92% were seen once. This chain links TRBV7-9 with TRBJ2-5; perhaps TRBD2 as D (7 bases). The sample comprised PBMCs or T cells enriched from blood (not recorded which). This TCR came from a man in his late teens or twenties who had recovered from COVID-19. The CDR3 reads CASSSVGWGGDEKETQYF. The DNA for the CDR3 is TGTGCCAGCAGCTCCGTGGGATGGGGGGGCGACGAGAAAGAGACCCAGTACTTC.